This T cell receptor (beta chain) was documented in a study of cytomegalovirus exposure and HLA in healthy donors. The PCR ran on 60 Vbeta and 13 Jbeta primers. TCRdb's table, derived via immunoSEQ multiplex PCR, lists solely in-frame clones and lacks some. The table records more than 65,000 clones, roughly 68% of them present only once. This CDR3 contains 16 residues. The ends were cut back, 1 base at V and 6 bases at J, with 16 bases in the middle. Looked up from germline, CDR1 is MGHRA and CDR2 is YSYEKL. Sequencing was performed on PBMCs. V usage is TRBV4-1 and J usage is TRBJ2-4, with TRBD2 as a possible D gene (6 bases). The TCR originated in a woman between 55 and 75 years old in good health and CMV-seropositive. As DNA, the CDR3 is TGCGCCAGCAGCCAAGCCCCCACCCGGGGGTTAAACATTCAGTACTTC. It codes for CASSQAPTRGLNIQYF.